This T cell receptor (beta chain) was documented in a study of cytomegalovirus exposure and HLA in healthy donors. Study-wide points: Rare TCR sequences predominated, though certain public TCRs were found in many donors.

The PCR was carried out with 60 Vbeta primers and 13 Jbeta primers. Profiled with immunoSEQ multiplex PCR; TCRdb holds only in-frame clones, not every one. Of 150,000 to 190,000 clones in the sample, about three quarters were seen once. Notes on this clone: The antigen is unknown.

The V and J ends lost 4 bases and 5 bases, in that order; junction bases with no gene match: 21. CDR3 size: 21 residues. CDR1 is SNHLY and CDR2 is FYNNEI in the germline V gene. The sequence was obtained from a man between 18 and 35 years old in good health and CMV-seronegative. Sequencing was carried out using PBMCs. The chain combines TRBV2 with TRBJ2-1, with 12 bases lining up with TRBD2. The CDR3 protein is CASSGVGGGESGLAGHNEQFF. The CDR3 DNA follows: TGTGCCAGCAGTGGAGTTGGTGGGGGGGAAAGTGGACTAGCGGGGCACAATGAGCAGTTCTTC.